This is a list of T cell receptor beta chains from one sample in a study of T cell responses to AZD1222 COVID-19 vaccine. Some clones are missing from TCRdb's copy, which holds only in-frame ones; the method was immunoSEQ multiplex PCR. The repertoire consists of more than 85,000 clones, with 85% to 90% occurring once and the leading ten covering roughly 17%. Sequenced material: peripheral blood, taken on day 0 of AZD1222 vaccination. These receptors all stem from an adult in good health. Each CDR3 is given with its conserved first and last residue. The D gene is left open where the match is weak. Some rows have no size entry. The others give once, few or many, or a class for an expanded clone.

length: 14
J: TRBJ2-1
V: TRBV5-1
D: NA
size: once
CDR3: CASGRDPSYNEQFF

length: 15
J: TRBJ2-3
V: TRBV20-1
D: NA
size: NA
CDR3: CSASGGHGSTDTQYF

length: 13
J: TRBJ1-2
V: TRBV5-8
D: TRBD1
size: NA
CDR3: CASHGQGAGGYTF

length: 15
J: TRBJ1-1
V: TRBV6-1
D: NA
size: NA
CDR3: CASSESGGMNTEAFF

length: 17
J: TRBJ2-1
V: TRBV6-2/TRBV6-3
D: TRBD1
size: NA
CDR3: CASSYPGQGTTGDEQFF

length: 14
J: TRBJ1-1
V: TRBV5-1
D: TRBD1
size: NA
CDR3: CASSAYNRGTVAFF

length: 14
J: TRBJ1-1
V: TRBV5-1
D: TRBD1
size: NA
CDR3: CASSPDRENTEAFF

length: 15
J: TRBJ2-2
V: TRBV15
D: NA
size: NA
CDR3: CATTTADINTGELFF

length: 15
J: TRBJ2-6
V: TRBV2
D: NA
size: NA
CDR3: CASTLGESGANVLTF

length: 15
J: TRBJ2-3
V: TRBV4-1
D: TRBD2
size: NA
CDR3: CASSPVREVTDTQYF

length: 16
J: TRBJ2-3
V: TRBV11-1
D: NA
size: NA
CDR3: CASSLWGGRGTDTQYF

length: 20
J: TRBJ2-7
V: TRBV28
D: TRBD1
size: NA
CDR3: CASSLYYRQGASPLQYEQYF

length: 14
J: TRBJ1-3
V: TRBV6-5
D: NA
size: NA
CDR3: CATHPGFSGNTIYF

length: 17
J: TRBJ2-1
V: TRBV7-6
D: TRBD2
size: NA
CDR3: CASSLALAGGTYNEQFF

length: 15
J: TRBJ2-7
V: TRBV15
D: TRBD1
size: once
CDR3: CATSRGRTGVGEQYF

length: 18
J: TRBJ2-7
V: TRBV2
D: TRBD2
size: NA
CDR3: CASSESGLAGVSSYEQYF

length: 14
J: TRBJ1-2
V: TRBV28
D: NA
size: NA
CDR3: CASSSSQGNYGYTF

length: 13
J: TRBJ2-6
V: TRBV7-2
D: NA
size: NA
CDR3: CASSFSGANVLTF

length: 15
J: TRBJ2-1
V: TRBV5-1
D: TRBD2
size: NA
CDR3: CASSQGGGDYNEQFF

length: 17
J: TRBJ2-6
V: TRBV9
D: NA
size: NA
CDR3: CASSVTGSSSGANVLTF

length: 14
J: TRBJ1-2
V: TRBV5-1
D: NA
size: NA
CDR3: CASSPDPDAYGYTF

length: 17
J: TRBJ1-2
V: TRBV12-5
D: TRBD1
size: NA
CDR3: CASGLDSWDSDSRGYTF

length: 14
J: TRBJ2-1
V: TRBV11-3
D: NA
size: NA
CDR3: CASSLYVQPNEQFF

length: 16
J: TRBJ1-2
V: TRBV27
D: NA
size: NA
CDR3: CASSLTSDGPLYGYTF

length: 14
J: TRBJ1-1
V: TRBV11-3
D: NA
size: NA
CDR3: CASSLRGGYTEAFF

length: 16
J: TRBJ1-2
V: TRBV19
D: NA
size: NA
CDR3: CASTLPLPGGASGYTF

length: 17
J: TRBJ2-7
V: TRBV4-1
D: TRBD2
size: NA
CDR3: CASSQVYGRVREQEQYF

length: 15
J: TRBJ1-1
V: TRBV5-6
D: NA
size: NA
CDR3: CASSLLHTTNTEAFF

length: 14
J: TRBJ2-1
V: TRBV5-1
D: TRBD1
size: NA
CDR3: CASSLAGGINEQFF

length: 16
J: TRBJ2-1
V: TRBV3-1/TRBV3-2
D: NA
size: NA
CDR3: CASSQGSGSSYNEQFF

length: 15
J: TRBJ2-7
V: TRBV4-1
D: NA
size: NA
CDR3: CASSQGGGTSYEQYF

length: 16
J: TRBJ2-2
V: TRBV6-1
D: NA
size: NA
CDR3: CASSGPGRRVVGELFF

length: 15
J: TRBJ2-7
V: TRBV27
D: NA
size: few
CDR3: CASSQGGIGSREQYF

length: 15
J: TRBJ2-2
V: TRBV10-2
D: TRBD2
size: NA
CDR3: CASRQGAGGTGELFF

length: 13
J: TRBJ2-7
V: TRBV28
D: TRBD1
size: NA
CDR3: CASSFQGAYEQYF

length: 16
J: TRBJ2-4
V: TRBV5-4
D: NA
size: NA
CDR3: CASSFREGAQENIQYF

length: 13
J: TRBJ1-2
V: TRBV5-1
D: NA
size: NA
CDR3: CASSLGPVSGYTF

length: 14
J: TRBJ1-6
V: TRBV7-9
D: NA
size: NA
CDR3: CASSLEQRNSPLHF

length: 15
J: TRBJ1-5
V: TRBV28
D: NA
size: NA
CDR3: CASSMGRGSNQPQHF

length: 15
J: TRBJ1-3
V: TRBV5-4
D: NA
size: once
CDR3: CASSVAGFSGNTIYF

length: 15
J: TRBJ2-1
V: TRBV5-4
D: TRBD1
size: NA
CDR3: CASSPETGDYNEQFF

length: 16
J: TRBJ2-1
V: TRBV7-2
D: TRBD1
size: NA
CDR3: CASSQGQIRSYNEQFF

length: 16
J: TRBJ2-1
V: TRBV29-1
D: TRBD2
size: NA
CDR3: CSARRTMASGRDEQFF

length: 17
J: TRBJ2-3
V: TRBV5-8
D: NA
size: NA
CDR3: CASSFPPVTSSTDTQYF

length: 14
J: TRBJ2-1
V: TRBV9
D: TRBD2
size: NA
CDR3: CASSSTSGGEEQFF

length: 13
J: TRBJ2-7
V: TRBV18
D: NA
size: NA
CDR3: CASSPAATYEQYF

length: 13
J: TRBJ2-5
V: TRBV6-5
D: NA
size: NA
CDR3: CASTLRQGETQYF

length: 15
J: TRBJ2-3
V: TRBV18
D: NA
size: NA
CDR3: CASSPTATPSSTQYF

length: 15
J: TRBJ2-3
V: TRBV6-5
D: NA
size: NA
CDR3: CASSYRGRDSDTQYF

length: 13
J: TRBJ1-1
V: TRBV5-4
D: NA
size: NA
CDR3: CASSVGRDTEAFF

length: 12
J: TRBJ2-2
V: TRBV5-6
D: NA
size: NA
CDR3: CASSSYNGELFF

length: 16
J: TRBJ2-1
V: TRBV3-1/TRBV3-2
D: TRBD2
size: NA
CDR3: CASSQDQAGGYNEQFF